This T cell receptor (beta chain) originates from a study of blood T cells in healthy people across ages. This clonotype was counted only a few times. The germline V gene has CDR1 MNHEY and CDR2 SVGEGT. The CDR3 has 14 residues. Germline trimming cut 6 bases from V and 7 bases from J; bases unmatched to any gene: 8. A sample-barcoded 5' primer and a J-beta primer mix were used in a second PCR of roughly 6 to 12 cycles. Researchers report that a template-switch adaptor with 12 random nucleotides tagged each cDNA molecule. Each CDR3 protein gets one entry after TCRdb re-called the 5' RACE reads with MiXCR. The repertoire holds hundreds of thousands of distinct CDR3 sequences, with 55% to 75% as singletons.

This sequence originates from a man younger than 45 in good health. The specimen was blood. The rearrangement links TRBV6-2 or TRBV6-3 to TRBJ2-1; 8 nucleotides align to TRBD2. The CDR3 bases are TGTGCCAGCAGGAACCCGGGGGGGATAAATGAGCAGTTCTTC. This translates into CASRNPGGINEQFF.